Listed below are T cell receptor beta chains from one sample, sequenced in a study of cytomegalovirus exposure and HLA in healthy donors. The assay was immunoSEQ multiplex PCR, and TCRdb's table has in-frame clones only and misses some. Of about 57,000 clones listed, roughly 80% were seen once; the top ten hold 4.3%. The sample consisted of PBMCs. These receptors were collected from a man aged 30 to 39 in good health and CMV-seronegative. CDR3s include the opening cysteine and the closing phenylalanine or tryptophan. D genes are given only for firm matches. Rows give clone size only sometimes, using once, few, many, or a class for an expanded clone.

abundance: few
v_gene: TRBV7-2
j_gene: TRBJ2-7
d_gene: TRBD1
CDR3aa: CASSFFGQGLSYEQYF
CDR3nt: TGTGCCAGCAGCTTTTTCGGACAGGGACTTTCCTACGAGCAGTACTTC

abundance: .
v_gene: TRBV2
j_gene: TRBJ2-3
d_gene: .
CDR3aa: CASNLQVSGTDTQYF
CDR3nt: TGTGCCAGCAACCTCCAGGTGTCGGGCACAGATACGCAGTATTTT

abundance: few
v_gene: TRBV5-1
j_gene: TRBJ1-1
d_gene: .
CDR3aa: CASRVGNTEAFF
CDR3nt: TGCGCCAGCAGGGTCGGGAACACTGAAGCTTTCTTT

abundance: .
v_gene: TRBV7-2
j_gene: TRBJ2-7
d_gene: TRBD2
CDR3aa: CASSFSGRYEQYF
CDR3nt: TGTGCCAGCAGCTTTAGCGGGAGATATGAGCAGTACTTC

abundance: .
v_gene: TRBV4-2
j_gene: TRBJ2-1
d_gene: .
CDR3aa: CASSQVARNEQFF
CDR3nt: TGTGCCAGCAGCCAAGTGGCTAGAAATGAGCAGTTCTTC

abundance: .
v_gene: TRBV10-2
j_gene: TRBJ2-5
d_gene: .
CDR3aa: CASRAWGLQETQYF
CDR3nt: TGCGCCAGCAGGGCCTGGGGGCTCCAAGAGACCCAGTACTTC

abundance: .
v_gene: TRBV6-5
j_gene: TRBJ2-1
d_gene: .
CDR3aa: CASNVLGGWEQFF
CDR3nt: TGTGCCAGCAATGTATTGGGCGGGTGGGAGCAGTTCTTC

abundance: few
v_gene: TRBV6-5
j_gene: TRBJ1-1
d_gene: TRBD1
CDR3aa: CASSYAPGGLNTEAFF
CDR3nt: TGTGCCAGCAGTTACGCCCCAGGGGGCCTGAACACTGAAGCTTTCTTT

abundance: .
v_gene: TRBV5-4
j_gene: TRBJ2-7
d_gene: .
CDR3aa: CASSNGGWLYEQYF
CDR3nt: TGTGCCAGCAGCAATGGCGGCTGGTTATACGAGCAGTACTTC

abundance: .
v_gene: TRBV6-5
j_gene: TRBJ2-1
d_gene: TRBD2
CDR3aa: CASRATSGSGNEQFF
CDR3nt: TGTGCCAGCAGGGCTACTAGCGGGAGTGGGAATGAGCAGTTCTTC

abundance: .
v_gene: TRBV7-9
j_gene: TRBJ1-2
d_gene: TRBD1
CDR3aa: CASSLSGTGTYYGYTF
CDR3nt: TGTGCCAGCAGTTTGTCCGGGACAGGAACATACTATGGCTACACCTTC

abundance: once
v_gene: TRBV6-1
j_gene: TRBJ2-1
d_gene: .
CDR3aa: CASGGLSSYNEQFF
CDR3nt: TGTGCCAGCGGCGGACTGAGCTCCTACAATGAGCAGTTCTTC

abundance: .
v_gene: TRBV5-6
j_gene: TRBJ1-2
d_gene: .
CDR3aa: CASSTDKSGYTF
CDR3nt: TGTGCCAGCAGCACCGACAAGTCTGGCTACACCTTC

abundance: .
v_gene: TRBV9
j_gene: TRBJ2-7
d_gene: .
CDR3aa: CASSVVPSQGEQYF
CDR3nt: TGTGCCAGCAGCGTAGTCCCTAGTCAGGGCGAGCAGTACTTC

abundance: .
v_gene: TRBV6-1
j_gene: TRBJ2-1
d_gene: TRBD2
CDR3aa: CASSESLAGGSSYNEQFF
CDR3nt: TGTGCCAGCAGTGAAAGCTTAGCGGGGGGCTCTTCCTACAATGAGCAGTTCTTC

abundance: .
v_gene: TRBV27
j_gene: TRBJ1-2
d_gene: .
CDR3aa: CASSRGRGYGYTF
CDR3nt: TGTGCCAGCAGTCGAGGGCGGGGGTATGGCTACACCTTC

abundance: .
v_gene: TRBV5-1
j_gene: TRBJ2-5
d_gene: TRBD2
CDR3aa: CASSAGLAGGQETQYF
CDR3nt: TGCGCCAGCAGCGCGGGACTAGCGGGGGGGCAAGAGACCCAGTACTTC

abundance: .
v_gene: TRBV13
j_gene: TRBJ2-1
d_gene: TRBD1
CDR3aa: CASSSTTGKGNEQFF
CDR3nt: TGTGCCAGCAGCTCGACGACAGGGAAGGGTAATGAGCAGTTCTTC

abundance: .
v_gene: TRBV7-2
j_gene: TRBJ2-1
d_gene: .
CDR3aa: CASSTGTPAYNEQFF
CDR3nt: TGTGCCAGCAGCACCGGGACACCTGCCTACAATGAGCAGTTCTTC

abundance: .
v_gene: TRBV18
j_gene: TRBJ2-3
d_gene: TRBD1
CDR3aa: CASSPPGQRIDTQYF
CDR3nt: TGTGCCAGCTCCCCCCCGGGACAGAGAATAGATACGCAGTATTTT

abundance: .
v_gene: TRBV10-1
j_gene: TRBJ1-5
d_gene: .
CDR3aa: CASSIQSLSNQPQHF
CDR3nt: TGCGCCAGCAGTATACAGTCCCTTAGCAATCAGCCCCAGCATTTT

abundance: .
v_gene: TRBV18
j_gene: TRBJ2-2
d_gene: .
CDR3aa: CASSPPPGRYTGELFF
CDR3nt: TGTGCCAGCTCACCACCCCCCGGGAGATACACCGGGGAGCTGTTTTTT

abundance: .
v_gene: TRBV2
j_gene: TRBJ2-1
d_gene: TRBD1
CDR3aa: CARRAGGNEQFF
CDR3nt: TGTGCCAGAAGGGCAGGGGGCAATGAGCAGTTCTTC

abundance: .
v_gene: TRBV7-2
j_gene: TRBJ2-1
d_gene: TRBD1
CDR3aa: CASSLYRGRSYNEQFF
CDR3nt: TGTGCCAGCAGCCTGTACAGGGGAAGGTCCTACAATGAGCAGTTCTTC

abundance: .
v_gene: TRBV2
j_gene: TRBJ1-2
d_gene: .
CDR3aa: CASNLNPNYGYTF
CDR3nt: TGTGCCAGCAACCTAAACCCCAACTATGGCTACACCTTC

abundance: .
v_gene: TRBV5-1
j_gene: TRBJ2-2
d_gene: TRBD2
CDR3aa: CASSLDLGLAGSSIGELFF
CDR3nt: TGCGCCAGCAGCTTGGACCTGGGACTAGCGGGAAGTAGTATCGGGGAGCTGTTTTTT

abundance: .
v_gene: TRBV14
j_gene: TRBJ1-2
d_gene: TRBD1
CDR3aa: CASSQLDRGMDGYTF
CDR3nt: TGTGCCAGCAGCCAACTCGACAGGGGAATGGATGGCTACACCTTC

abundance: .
v_gene: TRBV19
j_gene: TRBJ2-2
d_gene: TRBD1
CDR3aa: CASSGPQGASTGELFF
CDR3nt: TGTGCCAGTAGTGGACCTCAGGGGGCGAGTACCGGGGAGCTGTTTTTT

abundance: .
v_gene: TRBV18
j_gene: TRBJ1-2
d_gene: TRBD1
CDR3aa: CASYGQGQSYGYTF
CDR3nt: TGTGCCAGCTATGGACAGGGCCAGAGCTATGGCTACACCTTC

abundance: .
v_gene: TRBV15
j_gene: TRBJ2-1
d_gene: TRBD2
CDR3aa: CATGGAGGGTSYNEQFF
CDR3nt: TGTGCCACCGGCGGGGCGGGGGGTGGTACGTCCTACAATGAGCAGTTCTTC

abundance: .
v_gene: TRBV12-5
j_gene: TRBJ1-3
d_gene: .
CDR3aa: CASGLPSGSGNTIYF
CDR3nt: TGTGCTAGTGGTTTGCCCTCAGGGTCCGGAAACACCATATATTTT

abundance: .
v_gene: TRBV6-1
j_gene: TRBJ2-7
d_gene: TRBD2
CDR3aa: CASSESSGGAYEQYF
CDR3nt: TGTGCCAGCAGTGAATCTAGCGGGGGTGCCTACGAGCAGTACTTC

abundance: .
v_gene: TRBV6-5
j_gene: TRBJ1-2
d_gene: .
CDR3aa: CASRTGVSGYGGYTF
CDR3nt: TGTGCCAGCAGGACCGGGGTAAGCGGATATGGAGGCTACACCTTC

abundance: few
v_gene: TRBV29-1
j_gene: TRBJ1-1
d_gene: TRBD1
CDR3aa: CSVEEVGQGSIAFF
CDR3nt: TGCAGCGTTGAAGAGGTGGGACAGGGAAGTATCGCTTTCTTT

abundance: .
v_gene: TRBV5-1
j_gene: TRBJ2-5
d_gene: .
CDR3aa: CASSSGPKSQETQYF
CDR3nt: TGCGCCAGCAGCTCGGGTCCAAAAAGTCAGGAGACCCAGTACTTC

abundance: .
v_gene: TRBV9
j_gene: TRBJ2-2
d_gene: .
CDR3aa: CASSVEGGGFGELFF
CDR3nt: TGTGCCAGCAGCGTAGAGGGCGGAGGATTCGGGGAGCTGTTTTTT

abundance: .
v_gene: TRBV5-4
j_gene: TRBJ2-1
d_gene: TRBD2
CDR3aa: CASSRGLAGGDEQFF
CDR3nt: TGTGCCAGCAGCAGGGGGCTAGCGGGGGGCGATGAGCAGTTCTTC

abundance: .
v_gene: TRBV7-9
j_gene: TRBJ2-7
d_gene: TRBD2
CDR3aa: CASSWGLPLYEQYF
CDR3nt: TGTGCCAGCAGCTGGGGACTACCACTCTACGAGCAGTACTTC

abundance: .
v_gene: TRBV19
j_gene: TRBJ2-7
d_gene: .
CDR3aa: CASSIDRAPYEQYF
CDR3nt: TGTGCCAGTAGTATAGACAGGGCCCCCTACGAGCAGTACTTC

abundance: once
v_gene: TRBV6-5
j_gene: TRBJ1-3
d_gene: TRBD1
CDR3aa: CASAGGESGNTIYF
CDR3nt: TGTGCCAGCGCAGGGGGCGAATCTGGAAACACCATATATTTT

abundance: .
v_gene: TRBV5-1
j_gene: TRBJ1-2
d_gene: .
CDR3aa: CASSLQGDGYTF
CDR3nt: TGCGCCAGCAGCTTACAGGGCGATGGCTACACCTTC

abundance: .
v_gene: TRBV7-8
j_gene: TRBJ2-5
d_gene: .
CDR3aa: CASFGYQETQYF
CDR3nt: TGTGCCAGCTTCGGGTATCAAGAGACCCAGTACTTC

abundance: .
v_gene: TRBV6-6
j_gene: TRBJ1-6
d_gene: .
CDR3aa: CASSYQSDSPLHF
CDR3nt: TGTGCCAGCAGTTACCAGTCAGATTCACCCCTCCACTTT

abundance: few
v_gene: TRBV5-1
j_gene: TRBJ1-4
d_gene: TRBD1
CDR3aa: CASSRTGEKEKLFF
CDR3nt: TGCGCCAGCAGCAGGACAGGGGAGAAGGAAAAACTGTTTTTT

abundance: .
v_gene: TRBV7-9
j_gene: TRBJ1-5
d_gene: TRBD1
CDR3aa: CASSSGTAPFQPQHF
CDR3nt: TGTGCCAGCAGCTCCGGGACAGCTCCTTTTCAGCCCCAGCATTTT

abundance: .
v_gene: TRBV7-8
j_gene: TRBJ2-7
d_gene: .
CDR3aa: CASSSGPEPGGYEQYF
CDR3nt: TGTGCCAGCAGCTCAGGACCTGAGCCCGGGGGCTACGAGCAGTACTTC

abundance: .
v_gene: TRBV18
j_gene: TRBJ2-1
d_gene: .
CDR3aa: CASSPTRNNEQFF
CDR3nt: TGTGCCAGCTCCCCCACGCGGAACAATGAGCAGTTCTTC

abundance: .
v_gene: TRBV6-5
j_gene: TRBJ2-7
d_gene: .
CDR3aa: CASSYSIGGSYEQYF
CDR3nt: TGTGCCAGCAGTTACTCGATCGGCGGGTCCTACGAGCAGTACTTC

abundance: .
v_gene: TRBV10-2
j_gene: TRBJ2-7
d_gene: .
CDR3aa: CASSLGLGSYEQYF
CDR3nt: TGCGCCAGCTCTCTAGGTCTAGGCTCCTACGAGCAGTACTTC

abundance: .
v_gene: TRBV4-3
j_gene: TRBJ1-6
d_gene: .
CDR3aa: CASSQDRVFNSPLHF
CDR3nt: TGCGCCAGCAGCCAAGATCGGGTGTTTAATTCACCCCTCCACTTT

abundance: .
v_gene: TRBV23-1
j_gene: TRBJ1-4
d_gene: .
CDR3aa: CASKGGDEKLFF
CDR3nt: TGCGCCAGCAAGGGGGGGGATGAAAAACTGTTTTTT

abundance: .
v_gene: TRBV7-9
j_gene: TRBJ1-2
d_gene: .
CDR3aa: CASSYGGVPHGYTF
CDR3nt: TGTGCCAGCAGCTACGGCGGGGTACCCCACGGCTACACCTTC

abundance: .
v_gene: TRBV7-2
j_gene: TRBJ1-2
d_gene: TRBD1
CDR3aa: CASSPTGGTNYGYTF
CDR3nt: TGTGCCAGCAGCCCGACAGGGGGCACCAACTATGGCTACACCTTC

abundance: .
v_gene: TRBV11-2
j_gene: TRBJ2-1
d_gene: TRBD2
CDR3aa: CASSLEGTINNEQFF
CDR3nt: TGTGCCAGCAGCTTAGAAGGGACTATCAACAATGAGCAGTTCTTC

abundance: .
v_gene: TRBV2
j_gene: TRBJ2-5
d_gene: TRBD1
CDR3aa: CASRGQGAPQETQYF
CDR3nt: TGTGCCAGCAGAGGGCAGGGGGCTCCCCAAGAGACCCAGTACTTC